The 2 T cell receptor beta chains reported below all come from one sample, sequenced in a study of T cell responses to AZD1222 COVID-19 vaccine. The method was immunoSEQ multiplex PCR; TCRdb's version includes in-frame clones alone and lacks a portion of them. The sample has roughly 170,000 clones, less than 95% seen once. This specimen consisted of peripheral blood, obtained on day 0 of AZD1222 vaccination. All receptors derive from an adult in good health.

The V and J genes are TRBV6-5 and TRBJ2-2; D may be TRBD1 or TRBD2 (6 bases each). The germline CDR1 and CDR2 sequences are MNHEY and SVGAGI. V was trimmed by 2 bases and J by 4 bases, leaving 14 bases between them. The CDR3 is 16 residues long. CDR3 in DNA: TGTGCCAGCAGTTACGACGGAGGGGGTGGCACCGGGGAGCTGTTTTTT. This gives the protein CASSYDGGGGTGELFF.

J is TRBJ2-7 and V is TRBV5-4; D not resolved. The CDR3 totals 13 residues. V lost 4 bases, J lost 3 bases, and 11 bases lay in between. Germline values: CDR1 SGHNT, CDR2 YYREEE (reference sequence). DNA of the CDR3: TGTGCCAGCAGCCTCGGCCGGAGCTACGAGCAGTACTTC. Protein: CASSLGRSYEQYF. Drawing the rest from reference TRBV5-4 and TRBJ2-7, the complete variable domain is ETGVTQSPTHLIKTRGQQVTLRCSSQSGHNTVSWYQQALGQGPQFIFQYYREEENGRGNFPPRFSGLQFPNYSSELNVNALELDDSALYLCASSLGRSYEQYFGPGTRLTVT.